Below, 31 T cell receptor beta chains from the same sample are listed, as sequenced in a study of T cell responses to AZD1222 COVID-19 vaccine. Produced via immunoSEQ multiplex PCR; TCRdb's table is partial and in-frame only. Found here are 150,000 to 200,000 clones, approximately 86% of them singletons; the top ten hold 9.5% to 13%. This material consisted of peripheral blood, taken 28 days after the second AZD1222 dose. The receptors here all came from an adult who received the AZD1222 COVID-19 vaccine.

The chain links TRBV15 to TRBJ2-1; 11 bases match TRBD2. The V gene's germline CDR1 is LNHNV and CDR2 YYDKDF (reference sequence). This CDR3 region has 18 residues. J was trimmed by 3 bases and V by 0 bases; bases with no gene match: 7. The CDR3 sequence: CATSRDFFLAGGYNEQFF. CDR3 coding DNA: TGTGCCACCAGCAGAGATTTCTTTCTAGCGGGGGGCTACAATGAGCAGTTCTTC.

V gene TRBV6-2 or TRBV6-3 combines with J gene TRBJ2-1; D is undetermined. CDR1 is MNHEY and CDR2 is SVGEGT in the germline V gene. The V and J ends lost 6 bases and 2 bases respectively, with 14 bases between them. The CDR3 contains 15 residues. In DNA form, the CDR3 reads TGTGCCAGCAGCCCCAGGACGGAAGCCTACAATGAGCAGTTCTTC. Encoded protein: CASSPRTEAYNEQFF.

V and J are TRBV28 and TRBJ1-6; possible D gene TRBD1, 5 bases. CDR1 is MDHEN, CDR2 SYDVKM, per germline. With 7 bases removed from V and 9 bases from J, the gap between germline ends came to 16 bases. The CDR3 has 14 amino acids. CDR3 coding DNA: TGTGCCAGCATCTTGGGGCGTGGGGGTTCACCCCTCCACTTT. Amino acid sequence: CASILGRGGSPLHF.

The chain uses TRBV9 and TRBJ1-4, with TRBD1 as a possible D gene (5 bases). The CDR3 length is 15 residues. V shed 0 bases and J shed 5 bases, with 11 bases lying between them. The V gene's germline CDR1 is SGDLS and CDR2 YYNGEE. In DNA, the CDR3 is TGTGCCAGCAGCGTAGAGCAGGGTGGGAATGAAAAACTGTTTTTT. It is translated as CASSVEQGGNEKLFF.

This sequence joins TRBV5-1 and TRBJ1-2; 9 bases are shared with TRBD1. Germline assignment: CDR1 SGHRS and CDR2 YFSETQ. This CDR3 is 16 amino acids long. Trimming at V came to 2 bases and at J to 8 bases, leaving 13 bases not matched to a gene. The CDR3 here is CASSFRDRVHGEGYTF. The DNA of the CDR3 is TGCGCCAGCAGCTTCCGGGACAGGGTCCATGGTGAGGGCTACACCTTC.

The CDR3 DNA follows: TGTGCCAGCAGTTACCGGACTAGCGGGAGGGAGACCCAGTACTTC. Translating gives CASSYRTSGRETQYF. This chain uses TRBV6-2 or TRBV6-3 with TRBJ2-5, with 14 nucleotides matching TRBD2. The germline gives CDR1 MNHEY, CDR2 SVGEGT. J was trimmed by 5 bases and V by 2 bases; bases with no gene match: 1. There are 15 residues in the CDR3.

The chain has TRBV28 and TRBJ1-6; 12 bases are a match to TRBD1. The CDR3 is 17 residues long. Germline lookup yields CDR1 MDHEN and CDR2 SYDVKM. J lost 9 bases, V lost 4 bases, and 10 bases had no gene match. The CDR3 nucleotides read TGTGCCAGCAGTTCCGGGACAGGGGGCGCCTTAGGTTCACCCCTCCACTTT. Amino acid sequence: CASSSGTGGALGSPLHF.

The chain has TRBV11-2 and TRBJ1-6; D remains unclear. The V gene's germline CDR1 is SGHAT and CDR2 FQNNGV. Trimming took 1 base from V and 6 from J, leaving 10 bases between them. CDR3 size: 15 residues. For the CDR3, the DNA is TGTGCCAGCAGCTTAGGAGCAGGATTTAATTCACCCCTCCACTTT. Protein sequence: CASSLGAGFNSPLHF.

The chain's CDR3 is CAWSKGTNTGELFF. CDR3 in DNA: TGTGCCTGGAGTAAAGGGACGAACACCGGGGAGCTGTTTTTT. The chain links TRBV30 to TRBJ2-2, with D unclear. The CDR3 loop spans 14 amino acids. Germline V gene lookup returns CDR1 GTSNPN and CDR2 SVGIG (reference sequence). The ends were cut back, 2 bases at V and 0 bases at J, with 7 bases in the middle.

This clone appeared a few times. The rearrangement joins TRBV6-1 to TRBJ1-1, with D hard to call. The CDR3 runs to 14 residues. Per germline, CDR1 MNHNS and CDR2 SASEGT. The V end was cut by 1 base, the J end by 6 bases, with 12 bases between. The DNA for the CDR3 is TGTGCCAGCAGTGAAGTGGCAACCCCCCCTGAAGCTTTCTTT. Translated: CASSEVATPPEAFF.

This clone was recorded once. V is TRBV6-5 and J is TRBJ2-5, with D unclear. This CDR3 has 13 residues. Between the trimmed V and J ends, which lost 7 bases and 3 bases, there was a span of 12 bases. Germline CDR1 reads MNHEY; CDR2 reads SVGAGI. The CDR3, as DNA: TGTGCCAGCAACTCCGGGCTAAAAGAGACCCAGTACTTC. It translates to CASNSGLKETQYF.

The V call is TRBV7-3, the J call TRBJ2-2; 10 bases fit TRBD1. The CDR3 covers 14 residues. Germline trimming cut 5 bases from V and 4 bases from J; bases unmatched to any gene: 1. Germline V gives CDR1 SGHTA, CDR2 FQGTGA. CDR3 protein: CASSGDRGTGELFF. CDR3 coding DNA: TGTGCCAGCAGCGGGGACAGGGGCACCGGGGAGCTGTTTTTT. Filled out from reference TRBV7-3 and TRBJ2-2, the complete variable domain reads GAGVSQTPSNKVTEKGKYVELRCDPISGHTALYWYRQSLGQGPEFLIYFQGTGAADDSGLPNDRFFAVRPEGSVSTLKIQRTERGDSAVYLCASSGDRGTGELFFGEGSRLTVL.

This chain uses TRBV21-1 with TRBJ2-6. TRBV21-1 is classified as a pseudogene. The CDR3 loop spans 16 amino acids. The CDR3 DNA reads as TGTGCCAGCAGCAAAAAAAGGGGGGCTGGGGCCAACGTCCTGACTTTC. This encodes CASSKKRGAGANVLTF.

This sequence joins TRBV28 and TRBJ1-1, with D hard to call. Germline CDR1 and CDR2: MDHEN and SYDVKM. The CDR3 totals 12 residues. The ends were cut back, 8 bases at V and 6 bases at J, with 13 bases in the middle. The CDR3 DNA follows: TGTGCCAGCGAAAAATTTCCTGCTGAAGCTTTCTTT. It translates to CASEKFPAEAFF.

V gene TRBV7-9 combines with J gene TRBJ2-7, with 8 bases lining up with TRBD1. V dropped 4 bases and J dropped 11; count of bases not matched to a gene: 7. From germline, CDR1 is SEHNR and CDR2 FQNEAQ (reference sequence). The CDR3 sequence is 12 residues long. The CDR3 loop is CASSSDRAKKYF. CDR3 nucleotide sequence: TGTGCCAGCAGCTCGGACAGGGCGAAGAAGTACTTC. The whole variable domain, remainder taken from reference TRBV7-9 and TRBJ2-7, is DTGVSQNPRHKITKRGQNVTFRCDPISEHNRLYWYRQTLGQGPEFLTYFQNEAQLEKSRLLSDRFSAERPKGSFSTLEIQRTEQGDSAMYLCASSSDRAKKYFGPGTRLTVT.

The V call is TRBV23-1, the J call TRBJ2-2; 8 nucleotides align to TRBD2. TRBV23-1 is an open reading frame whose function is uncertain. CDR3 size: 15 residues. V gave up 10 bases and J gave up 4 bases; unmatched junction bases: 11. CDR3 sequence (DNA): TGCGCCACCTCAGTCGGGAGGGTTTTCACCGGGGAGCTGTTTTTT. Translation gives CATSVGRVFTGELFF.

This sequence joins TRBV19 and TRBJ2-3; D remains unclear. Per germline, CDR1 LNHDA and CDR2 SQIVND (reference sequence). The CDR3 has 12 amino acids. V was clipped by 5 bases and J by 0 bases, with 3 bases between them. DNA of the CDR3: TGTGCCAGTAGTCAGAGCACAGATACGCAGTATTTT. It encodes CASSQSTDTQYF.

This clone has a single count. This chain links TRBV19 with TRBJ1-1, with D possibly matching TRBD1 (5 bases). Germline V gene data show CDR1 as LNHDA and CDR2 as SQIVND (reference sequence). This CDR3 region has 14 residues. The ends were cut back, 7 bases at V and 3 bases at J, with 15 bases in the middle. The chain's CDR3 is CASTMGRSDTEAFF. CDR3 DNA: TGTGCCAGTACCATGGGACGGTCGGACACTGAAGCTTTCTTT.

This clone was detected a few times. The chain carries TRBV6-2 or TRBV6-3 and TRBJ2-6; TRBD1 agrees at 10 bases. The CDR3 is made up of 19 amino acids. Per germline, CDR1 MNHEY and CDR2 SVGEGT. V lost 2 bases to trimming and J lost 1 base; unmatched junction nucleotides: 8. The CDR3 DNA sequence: TGTGCCAGCAGTTACGTCTCCGGACAGGGGGTGTCTGGGGCCAACGTCCTGACTTTC. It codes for CASSYVSGQGVSGANVLTF.

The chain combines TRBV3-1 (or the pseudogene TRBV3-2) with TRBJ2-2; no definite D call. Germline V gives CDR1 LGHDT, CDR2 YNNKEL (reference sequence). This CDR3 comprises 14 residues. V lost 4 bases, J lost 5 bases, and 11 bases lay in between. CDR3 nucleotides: TGTGCCAGCAGCCCCCCGAGCAGGACCGGGGAGCTGTTTTTT. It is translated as CASSPPSRTGELFF.

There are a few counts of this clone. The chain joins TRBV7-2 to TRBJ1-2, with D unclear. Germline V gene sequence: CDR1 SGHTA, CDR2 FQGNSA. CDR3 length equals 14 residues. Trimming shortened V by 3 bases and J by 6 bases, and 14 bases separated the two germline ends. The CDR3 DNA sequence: TGTGCCAGCAGCTTGCGTAGAGCGACGAATGGCTACACCTTC. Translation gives CASSLRRATNGYTF.

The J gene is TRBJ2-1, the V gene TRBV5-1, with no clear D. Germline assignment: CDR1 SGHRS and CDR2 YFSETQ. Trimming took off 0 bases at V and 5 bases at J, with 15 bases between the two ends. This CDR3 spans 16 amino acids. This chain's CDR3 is CASSLVGYSTDNEQFF. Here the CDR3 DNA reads TGCGCCAGCAGCTTGGTCGGCTACAGCACCGACAATGAGCAGTTCTTC.

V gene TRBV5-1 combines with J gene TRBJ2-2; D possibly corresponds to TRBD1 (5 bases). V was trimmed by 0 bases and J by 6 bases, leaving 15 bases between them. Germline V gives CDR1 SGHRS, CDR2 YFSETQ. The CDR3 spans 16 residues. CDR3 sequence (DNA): TGCGCCAGCAGCTTGGCAGTACAGGTTGCTGCCGGGGAGCTGTTTTTT. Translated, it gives CASSLAVQVAAGELFF.

CDR3 DNA: TGTGCCAGCAGCAAGTCTCTAGCGGGGGGGCCGGAGACCCAGTACTTC. Its translation is CASSKSLAGGPETQYF. V gene TRBV3-1 (or the pseudogene TRBV3-2) combines with J gene TRBJ2-5; the match to TRBD2 covers 12 bases. The trim removed 5 bases at V and 5 bases at J, leaving 9 bases unmatched. CDR3 length equals 16 residues. CDR1 is LGHDT, CDR2 YNNKEL, per germline (reference sequence).

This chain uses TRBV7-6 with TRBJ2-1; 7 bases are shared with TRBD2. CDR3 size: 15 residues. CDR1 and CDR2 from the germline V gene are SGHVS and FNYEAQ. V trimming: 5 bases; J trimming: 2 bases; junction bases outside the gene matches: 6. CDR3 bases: TGTGCCAGCAGCCGCGATGGGGGGGCCTACAATGAGCAGTTCTTC. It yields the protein CASSRDGGAYNEQFF. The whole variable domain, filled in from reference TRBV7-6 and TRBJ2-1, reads GAGVSQSPRYKVTKRGQDVALRCDPISGHVSLYWYRQALGQGPEFLTYFNYEAQQDKSGLPNDRFSAERPEGSISTLTIQRTEQRDSAMYRCASSRDGGAYNEQFFGPGTRLTVL.

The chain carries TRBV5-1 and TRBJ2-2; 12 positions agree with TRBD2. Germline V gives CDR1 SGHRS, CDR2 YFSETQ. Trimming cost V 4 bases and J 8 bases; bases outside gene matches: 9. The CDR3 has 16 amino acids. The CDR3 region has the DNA TGCGCCAGCAGCACCGGACTAGCGGGGTATCAAGGGGAGCTGTTTTTT. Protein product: CASSTGLAGYQGELFF.

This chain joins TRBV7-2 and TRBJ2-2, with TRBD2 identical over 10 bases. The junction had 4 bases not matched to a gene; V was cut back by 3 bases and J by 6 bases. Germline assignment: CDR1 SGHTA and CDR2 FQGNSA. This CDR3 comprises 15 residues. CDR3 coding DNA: TGTGCCAGCAGCTTGAGCGGGGGGGCCTCCGGGGAGCTGTTTTTT. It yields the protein CASSLSGGASGELFF.

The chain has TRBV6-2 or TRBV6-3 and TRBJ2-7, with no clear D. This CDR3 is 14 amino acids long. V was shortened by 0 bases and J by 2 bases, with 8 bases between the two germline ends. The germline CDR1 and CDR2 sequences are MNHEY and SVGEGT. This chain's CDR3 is CASSYSGSTYEQYF. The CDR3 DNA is TGTGCCAGCAGTTACTCGGGCAGTACCTACGAGCAGTACTTC.

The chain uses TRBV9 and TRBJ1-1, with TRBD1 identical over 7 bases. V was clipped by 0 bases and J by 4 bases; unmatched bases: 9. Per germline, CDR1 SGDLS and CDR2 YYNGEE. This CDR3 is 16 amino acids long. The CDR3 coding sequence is TGTGCCAGCAGCGTAGGGGCAGGGGGAGGGATCACTGAAGCTTTCTTT. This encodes CASSVGAGGGITEAFF.

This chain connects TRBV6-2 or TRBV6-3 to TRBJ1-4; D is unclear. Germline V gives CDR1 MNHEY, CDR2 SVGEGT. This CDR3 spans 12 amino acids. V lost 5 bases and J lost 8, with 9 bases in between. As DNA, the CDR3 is TGTGCCAGCAGTCGACTGGGGGAAAAACTGTTTTTT. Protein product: CASSRLGEKLFF.

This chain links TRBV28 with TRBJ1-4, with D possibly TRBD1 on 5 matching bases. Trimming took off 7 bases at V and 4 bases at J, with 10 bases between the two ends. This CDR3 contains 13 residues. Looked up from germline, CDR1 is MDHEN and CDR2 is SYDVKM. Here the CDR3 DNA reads TGTGCCAGCACGGGACTGCTTAATGAAAAACTGTTTTTT. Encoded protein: CASTGLLNEKLFF. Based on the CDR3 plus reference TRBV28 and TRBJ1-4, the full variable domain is DVKVTQSSRYLVKRTGEKVFLECVQDMDHENMFWYRQDPGLGLRLIYFSYDVKMKEKGDIPEGYSVSREKKERFSLILESASTNQTSMYLCASTGLLNEKLFFGSGTQLSVL.